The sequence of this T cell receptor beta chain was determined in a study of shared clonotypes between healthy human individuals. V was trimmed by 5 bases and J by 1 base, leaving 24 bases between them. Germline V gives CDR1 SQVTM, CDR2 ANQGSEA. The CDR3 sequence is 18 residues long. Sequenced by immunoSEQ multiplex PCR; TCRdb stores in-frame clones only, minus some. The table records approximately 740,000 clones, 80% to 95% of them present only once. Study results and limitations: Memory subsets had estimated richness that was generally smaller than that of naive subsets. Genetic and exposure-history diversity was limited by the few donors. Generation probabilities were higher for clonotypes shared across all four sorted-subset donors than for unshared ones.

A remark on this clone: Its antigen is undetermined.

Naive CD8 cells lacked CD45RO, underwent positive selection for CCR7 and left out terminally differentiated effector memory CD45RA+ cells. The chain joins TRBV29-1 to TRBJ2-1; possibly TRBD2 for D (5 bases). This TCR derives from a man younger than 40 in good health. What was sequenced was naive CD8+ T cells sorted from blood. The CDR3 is CSVLEARQVTLSYNEQFF. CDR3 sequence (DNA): TGCAGCGTTTTGGAGGCTCGCCAGGTGACGCTTTCCTACAATGAGCAGTTCTTC.